The clone carrying this T cell receptor (beta chain) was seen at least ten times. Its target is unknown. The data are from a study of T-cell reconstitution after alpha-beta-depleted transplantation in children. Unique molecular identifiers were used to barcode this TCRbeta library. In TCRdb, the PCR reads were re-called with MiXCR into one record per CDR3 protein. The table has under 850,000 distinct CDR3 sequences, about an eighth seen once. CDR1 is DFQATT, CDR2 SNEGSKA, per germline (reference sequence). The CDR3 consists of 14 residues. Trimming removed 5 bases from V and 0 bases from J; junction bases left unmatched: 4. Study conclusions and caveats: A year had passed since transplant, and T-cell counts and diversity by then came mostly from newly produced T cells. Reportedly, alpha-beta T cells present about two months post-transplant originated from several hundred expanded clones of graft origin.

The receptor was isolated from a girl aged 2-15 years with congenital amegakaryocytic thrombocytopenia, due to receive a stem cell transplant. The source was PBMCs, collected before TCRalphabeta/CD19-depleted stem cell transplant. V usage is TRBV20-1 and J usage is TRBJ2-1, with 7 bases matching TRBD1. The CDR3 bases are TGCAGTGCTGGGACAGAGAGCTCCTACAATGAGCAGTTCTTC. This encodes CSAGTESSYNEQFF.